One sample yielded the 25 T cell receptor beta chains listed below, sequenced in a study of long-term antiretroviral therapy in people with HIV. Survey level was the resolution at which the v3.0 immunoSEQ assay ran. Generated by immunoSEQ multiplex PCR, the TCRdb table keeps only in-frame clones and is missing some. The data hold around 23,000 clones, with about 84% observed a single time. The source was unsorted PBMCs, collected 0.5 years before starting antiretroviral therapy. These receptors were collected from a man in his forties with HIV.

The gene calls are TRBV19 and TRBJ2-7; 11 bases map to TRBD1. The CDR3 is 15 amino acids. The germline CDR1 and CDR2 sequences are LNHDA and SQIVND (reference sequence). Trimming removed 5 bases from V and 6 bases from J; junction bases left unmatched: 9. CDR3 amino acids: CASSFGQGALGEQYF. The CDR3 DNA sequence: TGTGCCAGTAGTTTCGGACAGGGGGCGCTTGGCGAGCAGTACTTC.

J is TRBJ1-2 and V is TRBV28; TRBD1 might be the D (5 bases). The CDR3 totals 13 residues. Germline V gene sequence: CDR1 MDHEN, CDR2 SYDVKM. The germline V and J ends were trimmed by 6 bases and 5 bases, with 13 bases remaining between them. The CDR3 bases are TGTGCCAGCAGAGAGCAGGGTTCGTATGGCTACACCTTC. Its protein product is CASREQGSYGYTF.

The chain couples TRBV2 to TRBJ1-1; D is perhaps TRBD1 (6 bases). Trimming cost V 6 bases and J 5 bases, with 16 bases left between them. CDR1 and CDR2 (germline): SNHLY, FYNNEI. The CDR3 consists of 14 residues. The CDR3 protein is CASRKGGPDTEAFF. The CDR3 bases are TGTGCCAGCAGGAAAGGGGGACCGGATACTGAAGCTTTCTTT. Using reference TRBV2 and TRBJ1-1 for the parts outside the CDR3, the full variable domain is EPEVTQTPSHQVTQMGQEVILRCVPISNHLYFYWYRQILGQKVEFLVSFYNNEISEKSEIFDDQFSVERPDGSNFTLKIRSTKLEDSAMYFCASRKGGPDTEAFFGQGTRLTVV.

The chain combines TRBV15 with TRBJ2-2; TRBD2 might be the D (5 bases). V was shortened by 0 bases and J by 5 bases, with 10 bases between the two germline ends. The CDR3 has 15 residues. Per the germline V gene, CDR1 is LNHNV and CDR2 is YYDKDF (reference sequence). In DNA, the CDR3 is TGTGCCACCAGCAGAGATCGGGGTCTTACCGGGGAGCTGTTTTTT. Protein: CATSRDRGLTGELFF.

For this clone: A junction end diverges from the germline sequence, so it may reflect a read error. The rearrangement joins TRBV13 to TRBJ2-2; perhaps TRBD1 as D (5 bases). Germline CDR1 is PRHDT and CDR2 is FYEKMQ (reference sequence). There are 14 residues in the CDR3. The CDR3 coding sequence is TGTGCCAGCAGCTTATCAGGGAACGCCGGGGAGCTGTTTTTT. This codes for CASSLSGNAGELFF.

The rearrangement joins TRBV7-3 to TRBJ2-1; D ambiguous. Germline V gene lookup returns CDR1 SGHTA and CDR2 FQGTGA. V lost 2 bases and J 9 bases, leaving 8 bases between the germline ends. This CDR3 contains 12 residues. CDR3 coding DNA: TGTGCCAGCAGCTTAGACTCCCTTGAGCAGTTCTTC. This gives the protein CASSLDSLEQFF.

V is TRBV18 and J is TRBJ2-5, with D possibly being TRBD2 (7 bases). CDR3 length: 20 residues. The germline V gene encodes CDR1 KGHSH and CDR2 LQKENI. V lost 1 base to trimming and J lost 0 bases, with 24 bases between them. DNA of the CDR3: TGTGCCAGCTCACCACTTTCGGTCAATGCGGGGGCCAAAAACCAAGAGACCCAGTACTTC. Encoded protein: CASSPLSVNAGAKNQETQYF.

The chain uses TRBV30 and TRBJ2-7, with 10 bases that match TRBD2. Per the germline V gene, CDR1 is GTSNPN and CDR2 is SVGIG (reference sequence). This CDR3 has 15 amino acids. V dropped 2 bases and J dropped 0; count of bases not matched to a gene: 4. CDR3 nucleotides: TGTGCCTGGAGTCCTCTAGCGGGGGTCTCCTACGAGCAGTACTTC. Encoded protein: CAWSPLAGVSYEQYF.

This rearrangement joins TRBV7-3 to TRBJ2-1; 7 bases fit TRBD2. The CDR3 is 14 residues long. Germline lookup yields CDR1 SGHTA and CDR2 FQGTGA. The V gene end was trimmed by 5 bases and the J gene end by 9 bases; junction bases not matched to a gene: 10. The CDR3 reads CASSLLGLEGEQFF. CDR3 DNA sequence: TGTGCCAGCAGCCTCCTAGGACTAGAGGGTGAGCAGTTCTTC.

The chain employs TRBV5-4 and TRBJ1-4; a weak D match, TRBD1 (6 bases). V was shortened by 2 bases and J by 6 bases, with 11 bases between the two germline ends. This CDR3 is built from 14 residues. Germline CDR1 SGHNT, CDR2 YYREEE (reference sequence). CDR3 sequence (DNA): TGTGCCAGCAGCTTCAAACAGGGTGATGAAAAACTGTTTTTT. This gives the protein CASSFKQGDEKLFF.

This clone was detected only once. J is TRBJ1-1 and V is TRBV6-5; TRBD1 agrees at 7 bases. The germline CDR1 and CDR2 sequences are MNHEY and SVGAGI. The J segment lost 2 bases and the V segment lost 2 bases, leaving 8 bases of the junction unmatched. CDR3 length equals 16 residues. Here the CDR3 DNA reads TGTGCCAGCAGTTACGCCTGGGGACAGAGAAACACTGAAGCTTTCTTT. It encodes CASSYAWGQRNTEAFF.

As concerns this clone: Germline is not matched at one junction end, which may reflect a read error. The J gene is TRBJ1-6, the V gene TRBV7-9; 10 nucleotides align to TRBD1. Germline V gene lookup returns CDR1 SEHNR and CDR2 FQNEAQ (reference sequence). The CDR3 is 16 amino acids. CDR3 sequence: CASSQDGTGDKSPLHF. CDR3 DNA: TGTGCCAGCAGCCAAGACGGGACAGGGGATAAATCACCCCTCCACTTT.

The chain uses TRBV14 and TRBJ2-5; 8 nucleotides match TRBD1. The CDR3 loop spans 14 amino acids. Germline CDR1 is SGHDN and CDR2 is FVKESK. V was clipped by 2 bases and J by 5 bases; unmatched bases: 4. CDR3 in amino acids: CASSQQGALETQYF. The CDR3 region has the DNA TGTGCCAGCAGCCAACAGGGGGCGTTGGAGACCCAGTACTTC.

The J gene is TRBJ1-1, the V gene TRBV6-1; TRBD1 is a possible D gene (6 bases). Germline CDR1 MNHNS, CDR2 SASEGT. This CDR3 spans 15 amino acids. V shed 6 bases and J shed 6 bases, with 20 bases lying between them. The CDR3 coding sequence is TGTGCCAGCAGAACCTCCGGACAGACGAAGGCTGAAGCTTTCTTT. Protein product: CASRTSGQTKAEAFF.

The rearrangement uses TRBV7-4 and TRBJ1-3; no clear D gene. Germline CDR1 is SGHVT and CDR2 is SQSDAQ. V lost 0 bases and J lost 1, with 7 bases in between. The CDR3 consists of 15 residues. CDR3 residues: CASSLAPPSGNTIYF. The CDR3 coding sequence is TGTGCCAGCAGCTTAGCCCCCCCATCTGGAAACACCATATATTTT.

The V call is TRBV7-9, the J call TRBJ1-3; unclear D gene. V shed 1 base and J shed 3 bases, with 7 bases lying between them. Germline CDR1 and CDR2: SEHNR and FQNEAQ (reference sequence). The CDR3 contains 14 residues. CDR3 bases: TGTGCCAGCAGCTTAGAAGGGATTGGAAACACCATATATTTT. Translated, it gives CASSLEGIGNTIYF.

This clone was seen only a few times. The V and J genes are TRBV9 and TRBJ1-2, with a tentative D call TRBD1 (6 bases). V was trimmed by 4 bases and J by 6 bases, leaving 19 bases between them. Germline assignment: CDR1 SGDLS and CDR2 YYNGEE. This CDR3 contains 15 residues. CDR3 amino acids: CASSPSGRGTDGYTF. The CDR3 DNA follows: TGTGCCAGCAGCCCTTCGGGCAGGGGTACGGATGGCTACACCTTC.

The J gene is TRBJ2-7, the V gene TRBV5-1; D assignment may be TRBD1 or TRBD2 (5 bases each). The CDR3 runs 14 residues. Germline V CDR1 and CDR2: SGHRS, YFSETQ. V was cut by 4 bases and J by 4 bases, with 15 bases left in between. Here the CDR3 reads CASSPGTVRYEQYF. CDR3 in DNA: TGCGCCAGCAGCCCGGGGACGGTAAGATACGAGCAGTACTTC.

The chain recombines TRBV9 with TRBJ1-1; D call uncertain. The germline V gene encodes CDR1 SGDLS and CDR2 YYNGEE. With 4 bases removed from V and 3 bases from J, the gap between germline ends came to 13 bases. This CDR3 region has 14 residues. The DNA of the CDR3 is TGTGCCAGCAGCTACGACCCCGGGGACACTGAAGCTTTCTTT. Translating it yields CASSYDPGDTEAFF.

The chain is built from TRBV7-9 and TRBJ1-5, with no clear D. Germline V CDR1 and CDR2: SEHNR, FQNEAQ (reference sequence). This CDR3 has 15 amino acids. Trimming stripped 0 bases from V and 3 bases from J, with 9 bases between. CDR3 amino acids: CASSLAPPNNQPQHF. The CDR3 bases are TGTGCCAGCAGCTTAGCCCCACCGAACAATCAGCCCCAGCATTTT.

This chain links TRBV9 with TRBJ2-7; tentative D call: TRBD1 (5 bases). The CDR3 contains 14 residues. CDR1 is SGDLS and CDR2 is YYNGEE in the germline V gene. V shed 4 bases and J shed 0 bases, with 11 bases lying between them. The CDR3 is CASSPTGYSYEQYF. CDR3 in DNA: TGTGCCAGCAGCCCAACAGGATACTCCTACGAGCAGTACTTC.

There are a few counts of this clone. The chain employs TRBV19 and TRBJ1-2; maybe TRBD1 (5 bases). The CDR3 is 11 amino acids. The V and J ends lost 10 bases and 5 bases respectively, with 11 bases between them. Germline V gene sequence: CDR1 LNHDA, CDR2 SQIVND (reference sequence). Here the CDR3 reads CAITDRYGYTF. The CDR3 nucleotides read TGTGCCATTACCGACAGATATGGCTACACCTTC.

CDR3: CASRVRGGTEAFF. Here the CDR3 DNA reads TGTGCCAGCAGAGTTAGAGGGGGGACTGAAGCTTTCTTT. This chain uses TRBV13 with TRBJ1-1, with D perhaps TRBD1 (6 bases). CDR3 size: 13 residues. Trimming removed 6 bases from V and 5 bases from J, with 13 bases in between. Germline values: CDR1 PRHDT, CDR2 FYEKMQ (reference sequence).

In DNA, the CDR3 is TGTGCCTGGACTAGTCGAACCTACGAGCAGTACTTC. It translates to CAWTSRTYEQYF. V usage is TRBV30 and J usage is TRBJ2-7; D gene ambiguous. The germline CDR1 and CDR2 sequences are GTSNPN and SVGIG (reference sequence). The CDR3 extends over 12 amino acids. The V end was cut by 4 bases, the J end by 2 bases, with 9 bases between. The full variable domain, completed using reference TRBV30 and TRBJ2-7, is SQTIHQWPATLVQPVGSPLSLECTVEGTSNPNLYWYRQAAGRGLQLLFYSVGIGQISSEVPQNLSASRPQDRQFILSSKKLLLSDSGFYLCAWTSRTYEQYFGPGTRLTVT.

V usage is TRBV18 and J usage is TRBJ2-5; a possible D gene is TRBD1 (5 bases). Germline V gene sequence: CDR1 KGHSH, CDR2 LQKENI. This CDR3 region has 13 residues. Trimming left V 6 bases short and J 5 bases short, with 13 bases between. The CDR3 is CASSFGHGETQYF. CDR3 bases: TGTGCCAGCTCGTTCGGACACGGGGAGACCCAGTACTTC.